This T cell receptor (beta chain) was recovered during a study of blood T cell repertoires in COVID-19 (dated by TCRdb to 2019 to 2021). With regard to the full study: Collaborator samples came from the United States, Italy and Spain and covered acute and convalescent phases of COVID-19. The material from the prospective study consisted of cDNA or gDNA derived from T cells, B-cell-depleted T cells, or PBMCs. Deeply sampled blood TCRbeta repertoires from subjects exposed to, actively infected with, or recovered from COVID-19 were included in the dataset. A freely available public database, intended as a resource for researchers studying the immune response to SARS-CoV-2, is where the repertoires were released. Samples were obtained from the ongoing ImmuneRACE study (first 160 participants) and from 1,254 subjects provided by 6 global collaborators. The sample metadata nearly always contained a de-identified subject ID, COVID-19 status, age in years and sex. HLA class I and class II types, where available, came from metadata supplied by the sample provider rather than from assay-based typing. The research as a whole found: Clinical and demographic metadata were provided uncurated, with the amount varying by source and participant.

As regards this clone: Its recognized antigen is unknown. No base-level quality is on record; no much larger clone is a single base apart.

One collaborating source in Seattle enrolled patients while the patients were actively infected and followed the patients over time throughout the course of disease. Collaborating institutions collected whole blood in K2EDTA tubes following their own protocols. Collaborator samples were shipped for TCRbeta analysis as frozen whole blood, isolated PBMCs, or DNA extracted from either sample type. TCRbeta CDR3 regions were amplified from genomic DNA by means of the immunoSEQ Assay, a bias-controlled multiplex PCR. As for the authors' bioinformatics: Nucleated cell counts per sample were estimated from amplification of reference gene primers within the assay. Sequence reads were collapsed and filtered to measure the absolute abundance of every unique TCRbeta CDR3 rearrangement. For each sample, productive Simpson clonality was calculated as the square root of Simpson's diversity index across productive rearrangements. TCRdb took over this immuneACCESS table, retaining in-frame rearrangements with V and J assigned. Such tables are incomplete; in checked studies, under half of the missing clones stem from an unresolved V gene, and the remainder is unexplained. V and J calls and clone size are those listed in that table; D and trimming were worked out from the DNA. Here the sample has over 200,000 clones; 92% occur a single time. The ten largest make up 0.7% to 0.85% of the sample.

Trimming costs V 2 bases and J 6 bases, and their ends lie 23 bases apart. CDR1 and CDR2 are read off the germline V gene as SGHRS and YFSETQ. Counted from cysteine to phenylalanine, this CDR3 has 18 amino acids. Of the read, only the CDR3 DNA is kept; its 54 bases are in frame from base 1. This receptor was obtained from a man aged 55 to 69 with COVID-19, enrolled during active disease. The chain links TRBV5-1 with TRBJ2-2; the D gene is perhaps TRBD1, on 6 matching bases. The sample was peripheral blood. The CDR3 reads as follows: CASSFLQSTDSSPGELFF. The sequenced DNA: TGCGCCAGCAGCTTTCTACAGTCTACGGACAGCTCCCCCGGGGAGCTGTTTTTT.